This T cell receptor beta chain was sequenced for a study of response to subunit inactivated influenza vaccine. Study-wide results and limits: Seasonal influenza vaccination, on each occasion, was suggested by the authors to recruit few new T cells.

The length of the CDR3 is 16 residues. Trimming shortened V by 2 bases and J by 3 bases, and 14 bases separated the two germline ends. Germline-derived CDR1 and CDR2 are SGHTA and FQGNSA. TCRdb re-called the RT-PCR reads through MiXCR, storing one row per CDR3 protein. The table shows 600,000 to 850,000 distinct CDR3 sequences, with 14% occurring only once. A few counts support this clonotype. Its antigen is not known. The sequenced sample was PBMCs from blood, obtained approximately 15 days before vaccination. The sequence came from a man in his forties or fifties who received an inactivated influenza vaccine. V usage is TRBV7-2 and J usage is TRBJ2-1, with a possible D match to TRBD2 (6 bases). The DNA for the CDR3 is TGTGCCAGCAGCTTAAGTGGAGGGAGCCGCTACAATGAGCAGTTCTTC. Translated, it gives CASSLSGGSRYNEQFF. Supplemented by reference TRBV7-2 and TRBJ2-1, the full variable domain reads GAGVSQSPSNKVTEKGKDVELRCDPISGHTALYWYRQSLGQGLEFLIYFQGNSAPDKSGLPSDRFSAERTGGSVSTLTIQRTQQEDSAVYLCASSLSGGSRYNEQFFGPGTRLTVL.